A single sample gave rise to the 6 T cell receptor beta chains below, sequenced in a study of PD-1 blockade in classical Hodgkin lymphoma. Repertoires were generated with immunoSEQ multiplex PCR, while TCRdb's copy carries only in-frame clones and drops some. The repertoire includes 40,000 to 45,000 clones, about two thirds of them detected once, and around 3% sits in the top ten. Brentuximab vedotin exposure varied among the patients, all of whom had relapsed after autologous stem cell transplantation. Sample: peripheral blood mononuclear cells (PBMCs), taken at baseline. These TCRs come from a human donor with classical Hodgkin lymphoma.

CDR3 coding DNA: TGTGCCAGCAGTTCCGCCCAGGCAGCTCGAACTGAGCAGTTCTTC. It codes for CASSSAQAARTEQFF. This sequence joins TRBV6-5 and TRBJ2-1; no reliable D call. The V end was cut by 4 bases, the J end by 9 bases, with 19 bases between. The germline V gene has CDR1 MNHEY and CDR2 SVGAGI. This CDR3 has 15 amino acids.

The chain is built from TRBV29-1 and TRBJ2-3, with D unresolved. The CDR3 has 12 amino acids. The germline V gene has CDR1 SQVTM and CDR2 ANQGSEA. Trimming shortened V by 3 bases and J by 4 bases, and 8 bases separated the two germline ends. Here the CDR3 reads CSVDGGADTQYF. CDR3 nucleotide sequence: TGCAGCGTTGATGGTGGGGCAGATACGCAGTATTTT.

The chain couples TRBV9 to TRBJ1-4, with D perhaps TRBD1 (5 bases). The CDR3 extends over 15 amino acids. Germline V gene sequence: CDR1 SGDLS, CDR2 YYNGEE. V was pared by 0 bases and J by 8 bases, with 14 bases between. CDR3 DNA sequence: TGTGCCAGCAGCGTAGCCATAGGGACGTTCGAAAAACTGTTTTTT. Its protein product is CASSVAIGTFEKLFF.

This rearrangement joins TRBV6-1 to TRBJ1-5; the match to TRBD1 covers 7 bases. V lost 4 bases, J lost 0 bases, and 6 bases stayed unmatched. The length of the CDR3 is 16 residues. In germline, CDR1 is MNHNS, CDR2 SASEGT. The CDR3 DNA follows: TGTGCCAGCAGTGGGACAGGTCTATATAGCAATCAGCCCCAGCATTTT. This gives the protein CASSGTGLYSNQPQHF.

V usage is TRBV7-9 and J usage is TRBJ1-4, with TRBD1 matching 8 bases. The CDR3 extends over 16 amino acids. Germline V gene sequence: CDR1 SEHNR, CDR2 FQNEAQ (reference sequence). Trimming at V came to 5 bases and at J to 5 bases, leaving 10 bases not matched to a gene. CDR3 sequence: CASSLRTGLDNEKLFF. DNA for the CDR3: TGTGCCAGCAGCCTAAGGACAGGGCTTGACAATGAAAAACTGTTTTTT.

This rearrangement joins TRBV9 to TRBJ1-1, with D tentatively TRBD1 (5 bases). Germline CDR1 SGDLS, CDR2 YYNGEE. The length of the CDR3 is 15 residues. Trimming pared 3 bases from V and 1 base from J, leaving 13 bases between. The CDR3 is CASSERDGWNTEAFF. The CDR3 DNA is TGTGCCAGCAGCGAAAGGGACGGATGGAACACTGAAGCTTTCTTT.